This TCR beta chain was sequenced for a study of shared clonotypes between healthy human individuals. Study-wide results and limits: The small donor group covered limited genetic and exposure diversity.

As to this clone: Its specificity is not known.

None of the donors, who were healthy HIV-negative adults, had recently had acute infections or vaccinations. The V gene end was trimmed by 6 bases and the J gene end by 7 bases; junction bases not matched to a gene: 8. Germline V gene data show CDR1 as MNHNS and CDR2 as SASEGT. This CDR3 spans 14 amino acids. Genomic DNA from each subset was divided evenly over several immunoSEQ plates. Clones were read by immunoSEQ multiplex PCR, and TCRdb kept only the in-frame ones, dropping some. The repertoire holds a few million clones, with around nine tenths as singletons. Sequenced: naive CD4+ T cells sorted from blood. The subset here: CD45RA+ positively selected. This clonotype was sampled from a man younger than 35 in good health. The chain is built from TRBV6-1 and TRBJ2-4; 8 nucleotides agree with TRBD2. The CDR3 spells CASRREGDGNIQYF. The CDR3 nucleotides read TGTGCCAGCAGACGGGAGGGGGATGGGAACATTCAGTACTTC.